The 8 T cell receptor beta chains given below trace back to one sample, sequenced in a study of neurological immune-mediated disorders. TCRdb redid the calling of the 5' RACE reads with MiXCR, one entry per CDR3 protein. This sample has tens of thousands of distinct CDR3 sequences, with about 12% found just once. The sequencing sample was made of PBMCs. These receptors originate from a woman in her sixties with HTLV-1-associated myelopathy (HAM/TSP).

This clonotype has ten or more counts. This chain uses TRBV5-1 with TRBJ1-1, with unresolved D. Trimming pared 1 base from V and 1 base from J, leaving 8 bases between. The CDR3 has 14 amino acids. Per the germline V gene, CDR1 is SGHRS and CDR2 is YFSETQ. CDR3 bases: TGCGCCAGCAGCTTGAGTCAGGCGAACACTGAAGCTTTCTTT. Amino acids: CASSLSQANTEAFF.

This clonotype has a count of ten or more. The V gene is TRBV6-1, the J gene TRBJ1-1; tentatively, D is TRBD1 (5 bases). The CDR3 contains 15 residues. Germline CDR1 reads MNHNS; CDR2 reads SASEGT. Trimming pared 7 bases from V and 0 bases from J, leaving 15 bases between. The CDR3 coding sequence is TGTGCCAGCATTTGGGACGTAACTATGAACACTGAAGCTTTCTTT. Translating it yields CASIWDVTMNTEAFF.

There are many counts of this clonotype. The chain employs TRBV28 and TRBJ2-3; 7 nucleotides agree with TRBD1. The V gene's germline CDR1 is MDHEN and CDR2 SYDVKM. Trimming at V came to 4 bases and at J to 4 bases, leaving 14 bases not matched to a gene. This CDR3 comprises 17 residues. CDR3 amino acids: CASSYLFKGARADTQYF. The CDR3 region has the DNA TGTGCCAGCAGTTACCTCTTCAAGGGGGCGCGGGCAGATACGCAGTATTTT.

Many counts were recorded for this clonotype. CDR3 coding DNA: TGTGCCAGCAGTTACAGTCGAGGGAGCCAAGATACGCAGTATTTT. This gives the protein CASSYSRGSQDTQYF. The chain links TRBV6-5 to TRBJ2-3, with a tentative D call TRBD2 (5 bases). The CDR3 is 15 amino acids. V gave up 2 bases and J gave up 5 bases, with 14 bases separating them. Germline-derived CDR1 and CDR2 are MNHEY and SVGAGI.

This clonotype was recorded at least ten times. J is TRBJ1-2 and V is TRBV7-9; TRBD1 might be the D (5 bases). V lost 2 bases to trimming and J lost 6 bases, with 19 bases between them. The CDR3 extends over 16 amino acids. Germline V gene data show CDR1 as SEHNR and CDR2 as FQNEAQ (reference sequence). DNA of the CDR3: TGTGCCAGCAGCTTAACGGGGAGGGACCCGACCGATGGCTACACCTTC. Translated, it gives CASSLTGRDPTDGYTF.

This clonotype was detected many times. V is TRBV2 and J is TRBJ1-2; D is ambiguous. V was clipped by 4 bases and J by 3 bases, with 12 bases between them. The V gene's germline CDR1 is SNHLY and CDR2 FYNNEI. There are 14 residues in the CDR3. The CDR3 spells CASSAILPHYGYTF. The CDR3 DNA sequence: TGTGCCAGCAGTGCAATCTTACCTCACTATGGCTACACCTTC.

The chain links TRBV18 to TRBJ2-1; D is uncertain. The CDR3 has 15 residues. Trimming removed 10 bases at V and 0 bases at J, with 16 bases between. Per the germline V gene, CDR1 is KGHSH and CDR2 is LQKENI. CDR3 in amino acids: CANTLKERSYNEQFF. CDR3 sequence (DNA): TGTGCCAACACACTTAAGGAACGCTCCTACAATGAGCAGTTCTTC.

Remarks on this clonotype: Being one base from a much bigger clone, this may be a read error. The rearrangement uses TRBV4-1 and TRBJ2-3; D remains ambiguous. V lost 2 bases to trimming and J lost 4 bases, with 7 bases between them. Germline loops: CDR1 MGHRA, CDR2 YSYEKL. The CDR3 covers 13 residues. The CDR3 sequence: CASSQQTADTQYF. The CDR3 region has the DNA TGCGCCAGCAGCCAACAAACCGCAGATACGCAGTATTTT.